These 26 T cell receptor beta chains were sequenced from one sample in a study of tumor and adjacent non-tumor tissue in lung cancer (dated by TCRdb to the late 2010s). RNA was extracted from bulk unsorted tissue and checked for quality with a NanoDrop ND-1000 and an Agilent 2100. Libraries were prepared through multiplex PCR. The run used an Illumina HiSeq 2500. TCRbeta libraries were built by three rounds of nested PCR using primers (Table S4), following protocols modified from ARM-PCR. TCRdb reanalyzed the raw reads on its own, using fastp at Q25 for trimming and MiXCR for clone calling, and kept in-frame beta chains. Each CDR3 protein appears once, grouped with its most common genes and DNA. In all, the sample holds about 85,000 distinct CDR3 sequences, and about 61% of those were seen once. Of the sample, around 16% is held by the ten largest clones. Sample: lung tumor tissue. These receptors all come from a man aged 65-85 years with non-small cell lung cancer.

This rearrangement joins TRBV6-5 to TRBJ2-5; no firm D call. The CDR3 extends over 16 amino acids. CDR1 and CDR2 (germline): MNHEY, SVGAGI. Trimming pared 2 bases from V and 5 bases from J, leaving 18 bases between. CDR3 DNA: TGTGCCAGCAGTTACGGGTTGGTCGATTACGGGGAGACCCAGTACTTC. This gives the protein CASSYGLVDYGETQYF.

This chain joins TRBV28 and TRBJ2-5; TRBD1 matches at 8 bases. The CDR3 is made up of 17 amino acids. With V trimmed by 3 bases and J by 2 bases, 11 bases remained unmatched. CDR1 is MDHEN and CDR2 is SYDVKM in the germline V gene. CDR3 residues: CASSFLRGHRGQETQYF. The CDR3 nucleotides are TGTGCCAGCAGTTTCTTGAGAGGGCACAGGGGGCAAGAGACCCAGTACTTC.

Only one count was recorded for this clonotype. A much more abundant neighbour one base away suggests this may be a read error. The chain employs TRBV4-1 and TRBJ2-5, with 12 bases identical to TRBD2. Germline V gene lookup returns CDR1 MGHRA and CDR2 YSYEKL. CDR3 length: 19 amino acids. The CDR3 protein is CARSQDRLAGDTSQETQCF. Here the CDR3 DNA reads TGCGCCCGCAGCCAGGATCGACTAGCGGGAGATACGAGCCAAGAGACCCAGTGCTTC.

The V and J genes are TRBV6-5 and TRBJ1-2; D gene ambiguous. Trimming shortened V by 6 bases and J by 7 bases, and 15 bases separated the two germline ends. The germline V gene has CDR1 MNHEY and CDR2 SVGAGI. CDR3 length: 13 residues. DNA for the CDR3: TGTGCCAGCAGAGCAGACATGGCCTGTGGCTACACCTTC. Protein sequence: CASRADMACGYTF.

Remarks on this clonotype: Sequence at one end of the junction differs from germline and may be a read error. This sequence joins TRBV2 and TRBJ2-7; D unresolved. The CDR3 extends over 11 amino acids. Germline lookup yields CDR1 SNHLY and CDR2 FYNNEI. The CDR3 nucleotides read TGTGCCAGCAGATCTGCCTACGAGCACTACTTC. As protein: CASRSAYEHYF.

This clonotype was seen more than once but under ten times. A much larger clonotype is one base distant, so this may be a read error. The V call is TRBV10-2, the J call TRBJ1-1; a possible D gene is TRBD1 (5 bases). With 8 bases removed from V and 0 bases from J, the gap between germline ends came to 10 bases. The CDR3 runs to 13 residues. In germline, CDR1 is WSHSY, CDR2 SAAADI. The CDR3 sequence: CASDGRVNTEAFF. CDR3 bases: TGCGCCAGCGATGGCAGGGTGAACACTGAAGCTTTCTTT.

Remarks on this clonotype: At one of its ends the junction is not consistent with the germline gene, which may arise from a read error. This sequence joins TRBV11-2 and TRBJ1-5, with D possibly matching TRBD1 (5 bases). Germline V gene sequence: CDR1 SGHAT, CDR2 FQNNGV. The CDR3 is 13 residues long. CDR3 residues: CDSNTGDNQPQHF. The CDR3 nucleotides read TGTGACAGCAACACGGGGGATAATCAGCCCCAGCATTTT.

Regarding this clonotype: At one end the junction does not follow the germline gene, possibly because of a read error. The chain couples TRBV6-1 to TRBJ2-1; 7 nucleotides line up with TRBD2. The CDR3 spans 16 residues. CDR1 is MNHNS, CDR2 SASEGT, per germline. CDR3 sequence: CASSEGLATHNNERFF. As DNA, the CDR3 is TGTGCCAGCAGTGAAGGACTAGCCACCCATAACAATGAGCGGTTCTTC.

This clonotype was picked up a small number of times. The chain carries TRBV7-9 and TRBJ1-4; unclear D gene. This CDR3 comprises 14 residues. The V end was cut by 5 bases, the J end by 8 bases, with 15 bases between. Germline V gene sequence: CDR1 SEHNR, CDR2 FQNEAQ (reference sequence). CDR3 DNA sequence: TGTGCCAGCAGCCCCATATCGCTAGGGGAAAAACTGTTTTTT. Encoded protein: CASSPISLGEKLFF.

Details on this clonotype: Germline is not matched at one junction end, which may reflect a read error. The rearrangement joins TRBV11-2 to TRBJ2-5; no clear D gene. Germline V gene lookup returns CDR1 SGHAT and CDR2 FQNNGV. The CDR3 is made up of 14 amino acids. DNA of the CDR3: TGTGCCGGCAGCATAGATTCCCAGCAAGAGACCCAGTACTTC. It codes for CAGSIDSQQETQYF.

Of note for this clonotype: A read error may explain this, as a much larger clone is one base away. This CDR3 is CASSELTSFYGYTF. The CDR3 DNA is TGTGCCAGCAGTGAATTGACAAGCTTCTATGGCTACACCTTC. The gene calls are TRBV6-1 and TRBJ1-2; D call uncertain. The germline V and J ends were trimmed by 2 bases and 4 bases, with 11 bases remaining between them. Germline V gene lookup returns CDR1 MNHNS and CDR2 SASEGT. The CDR3 runs to 14 residues.

On this clonotype itself: The conserved final phenylalanine or tryptophan is absent from the CDR3, which likely points to a read error. The rearrangement joins TRBV6-1 to TRBJ2-2, with D possibly called TRBD1 or TRBD2 (5 bases each). The CDR3 is made up of 13 amino acids. In germline, CDR1 is MNHNS, CDR2 SASEGT. The CDR3 region has the DNA TGTACCAGCAGCGAATGGGACCGCGGGGAGCTGTTTTAT. It codes for CTSSEWDRGELFY.

Regarding this clonotype: A read error may account for a junction end that differs from germline. This sequence joins TRBV6-1 and TRBJ2-1; TRBD2 aligns across 9 bases. The CDR3 loop spans 16 amino acids. CDR1 MNHNS and CDR2 SASEGT come from the germline V gene. Here the CDR3 DNA reads TGTGCCAGCAGTCCCCAGAGCGGGGGGACGCCCAATGAGCAGTTTTTC. Amino acids: CASSPQSGGTPNEQFF.

This clonotype was seen more than once but under ten times. A much larger clone differs by one base, so this may be a read error. This rearrangement joins TRBV28 to TRBJ2-3; D might be TRBD1 or TRBD2, each matching 6 bases. Germline assignment: CDR1 MDHEN and CDR2 SYDVKM. The CDR3 runs 13 residues. The CDR3 DNA follows: TGTACCAGCAGTTGGGGGGCTGAAGATACGCAGTATTTT. This encodes CTSSWGAEDTQYF.

This clonotype has at least ten counts. The V and J genes are TRBV12-3 or TRBV12-4 and TRBJ2-1; the match to TRBD2 covers 13 bases. With 6 bases clipped from V and 5 bases from J, the junction kept 13 bases outside the gene matches. CDR3 length equals 18 residues. CDR3 protein: CASSSIRTSGRINNEQFF. The CDR3 DNA reads as TGTGCCAGCAGCTCCATTCGGACTAGCGGGAGAATAAACAATGAGCAGTTCTTC.

A word on this clonotype: A much bigger clone sits one base away, suggesting this may be a read error. This chain links TRBV5-1 with TRBJ2-2; D is perhaps TRBD2 (6 bases). The length of the CDR3 is 15 residues. CDR1 and CDR2 (germline): SGHRS, YFSETQ. CDR3 amino acids: CVSNFSGVNTGELFF. The CDR3 DNA reads TGCGTCAGCAACTTTAGCGGAGTGAACACCGGGGAGCTGTTTTTT. Based on the CDR3 plus reference TRBV5-1 and TRBJ2-2, the full variable domain is KAGVTQTPRYLIKTRGQQVTLSCSPISGHRSVSWYQQTPGQGLQFLFEYFSETQRNKGNFPGRFSGRQFSNSRSEMNVSTLELGDSALYLCVSNFSGVNTGELFFGEGSRLTVL.

The V call is TRBV12-3 or TRBV12-4, the J call TRBJ2-7; TRBD1 agrees at 7 bases. V gave up 3 bases and J gave up 6 bases; unmatched junction bases: 5. The CDR3 runs 13 residues. The CDR3 bases are TGTGCCAGCAGTTTGGGACAGTGGGGCGAGCAGTACTTC. It encodes CASSLGQWGEQYF.

Only a few counts were recorded for this clonotype. Lacking the conserved final phenylalanine or tryptophan, this CDR3 likely reflects a read error. The chain is built from TRBV29-1 and TRBJ2-7; TRBD2 might be the D (6 bases). The CDR3 consists of 13 residues. Germline lookup yields CDR1 SQVTM and CDR2 ANQGSEA. The V end was cut by 6 bases, the J end by 7 bases, with 19 bases between. CDR3 protein: CSVGLLALSEQYL. CDR3 coding DNA: TGCAGCGTCGGCCTACTAGCCCTCTCGGAGCAGTACCTC.

The chain couples TRBV28 to TRBJ1-2; D is possibly TRBD1 (6 bases). The CDR3 sequence is 13 residues long. CDR1 and CDR2 from the germline V gene are MDHEN and SYDVKM. V lost 2 bases and J lost 8, with 12 bases in between. CDR3 region: CASSLLSGTGYTF. CDR3 bases: TGTGCCAGCAGTTTACTATCAGGGACAGGCTACACCTTC.

As regards this clonotype: The junction does not match germline at one end; this may be a read error. This chain connects TRBV20-1 to TRBJ1-6; 7 bases align to TRBD1. Germline CDR1 reads DFQATT; CDR2 reads SNEGSKA (reference sequence). The CDR3 is 16 residues long. DNA of the CDR3: TGCAGTGCTAACGTGGTAGGGGGCCCTGATAATCCACCCCTCCACTTT. This codes for CSANVVGGPDNPPLHF.

This clonotype was picked up many times. The chain recombines TRBV29-1 with TRBJ2-3, with TRBD2 matching over 8 bases. Per germline, CDR1 SQVTM and CDR2 ANQGSEA. CDR3 length equals 14 residues. The V and J ends lost 7 bases and 1 base, in that order; junction bases with no gene match: 7. CDR3 DNA: TGCAGCGCGAAGCGGGAGAGAGGCACAGATACGCAGTATTTT. Its protein is CSAKRERGTDTQYF.

As regards this clonotype: A read error may account for a junction end that differs from germline. The chain has TRBV7-7 and TRBJ2-2; D unresolved. Germline V gene lookup returns CDR1 SSHAT and CDR2 FNYEAQ (reference sequence). This CDR3 has 13 residues. As DNA, the CDR3 is TGTGCTAGCACTCCCTCGAACACCGGGGAGCTGTTTTTT. This sequence encodes CASTPSNTGELFF.

In regard to this clonotype: Likely a read error: the CDR3 ends without its conserved phenylalanine or tryptophan. Because the CDR3's place on the DNA is in doubt, the DNA is left out and the CDR3 is given as listed by TCRdb. This chain uses TRBV12-3 or TRBV12-4 with TRBJ1-5. Ends included, the CDR3 has 14 residues. CDR3 loop: CASTLRSGGQPHHL.

About this clonotype itself: It is likely a read error, because the conserved phenylalanine at the end of the CDR3 is missing. The chain joins TRBV4-2 to TRBJ1-5; a weak D match, TRBD1 (6 bases). The germline CDR1 and CDR2 sequences are LGHNA and YNFKEQ. The CDR3 is 18 residues long. This CDR3 is CVSSQGMMQGMSNQPQHS. CDR3 nucleotides: TGTGTCAGCAGCCAAGGGATGATGCAGGGGATGAGCAATCAGCCCCAGCATTCT.

Of note for this clonotype: This CDR3 fails to terminate in the conserved phenylalanine or tryptophan, so it likely reflects a read error. The limits of the CDR3 on the DNA are not certain, so only TCRdb's listed CDR3 is given. CDR3 amino acids: CSVRDGSGERYL. The chain is built from TRBV29-1 and TRBJ2-7; TRBD1, as called in the table, went unchecked against the DNA. Germline lookup yields CDR1 SQVTM and CDR2 ANQGSEA. Counting both end residues, the CDR3 totals 12 amino acids.

In this sample, this clonotype turned up many times. The chain is built from TRBV6-5 and TRBJ1-5; D is unclear. The CDR3 sequence is 13 residues long. CDR1 is MNHEY, CDR2 SVGAGI, per germline. The V and J ends lost 8 bases and 4 bases respectively, with 12 bases between them. The CDR3 bases are TGTGCCAGCGGATACAGAGATAATCAGCCCCAGCATTTT. Translation: CASGYRDNQPQHF.